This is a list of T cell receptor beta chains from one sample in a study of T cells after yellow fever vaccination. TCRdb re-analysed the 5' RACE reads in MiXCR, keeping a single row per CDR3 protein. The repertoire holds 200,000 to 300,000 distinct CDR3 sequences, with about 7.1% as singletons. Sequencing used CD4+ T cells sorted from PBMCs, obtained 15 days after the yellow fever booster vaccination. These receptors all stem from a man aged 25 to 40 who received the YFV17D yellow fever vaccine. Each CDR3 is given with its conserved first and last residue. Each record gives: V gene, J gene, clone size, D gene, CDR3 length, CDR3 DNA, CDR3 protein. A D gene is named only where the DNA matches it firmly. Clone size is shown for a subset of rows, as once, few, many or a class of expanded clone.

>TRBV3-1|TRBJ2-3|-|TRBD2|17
TGTGCCAGCAGCCCATGGACTAGCGGGAGTATGGCAGATACGCAGTATTTT
CASSPWTSGSMADTQYF
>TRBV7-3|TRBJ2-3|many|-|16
TGTGCCAGCAGCCCAACGGGGGGCCCTCGCACAGATACGCAGTATTTT
CASSPTGGPRTDTQYF
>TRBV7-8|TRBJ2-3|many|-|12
TGTGCCAGCAGCCCCTACACAGATACGCAGTATTTT
CASSPYTDTQYF
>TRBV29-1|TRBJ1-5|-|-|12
TGCAGCCCGGGGATAGGGGAGCGGCCCCAGCATTTT
CSPGIGERPQHF
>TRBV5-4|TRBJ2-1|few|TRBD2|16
TGTGCCAGCAGCTTGGGTTCTAGCGGGAGTTTGAATGAGCAGTTCTTC
CASSLGSSGSLNEQFF
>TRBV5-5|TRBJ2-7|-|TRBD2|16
TGTGCCAGCAGCCTAAGCCTTCAGGGACTAGCTTCCGAGCAGTACTTC
CASSLSLQGLASEQYF
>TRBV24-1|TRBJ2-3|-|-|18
TGTGCCACCAGTGATTCTCGGGCTCCAGTATGGTCTGCAGATACGCAGTATTTT
CATSDSRAPVWSADTQYF
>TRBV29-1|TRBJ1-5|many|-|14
TGCAGCGTTGCCTTAGACATGACAAATCAGCCCCAGCATTTT
CSVALDMTNQPQHF
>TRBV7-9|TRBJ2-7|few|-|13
TGTGCCAGCAGCTTTGGGGCGGGGGCCGAGCAGTACTTC
CASSFGAGAEQYF
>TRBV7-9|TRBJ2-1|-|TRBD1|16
TGTGCCAGCAGCTTATTTGACAGGGGGGGCTACAATGAGCAGTTCTTC
CASSLFDRGGYNEQFF
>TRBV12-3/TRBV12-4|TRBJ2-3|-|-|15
TGTGCCAGCAGTTTGGGAACTTCCCGCACAGATACGCAGTATTTT
CASSLGTSRTDTQYF
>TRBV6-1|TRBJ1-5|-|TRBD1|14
TGTGCCAGCAGTACCCGGGACAGGGTTCAGCCCCAGCATTTT
CASSTRDRVQPQHF
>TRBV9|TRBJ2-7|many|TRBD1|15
TGTGCCAGCAGCGCGCGACAGGGTCTCGCCTACGAGCAGTACTTC
CASSARQGLAYEQYF
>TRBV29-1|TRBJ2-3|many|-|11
TGCAGCGGGGGGCAGGGAGATACGCAGTATTTT
CSGGQGDTQYF
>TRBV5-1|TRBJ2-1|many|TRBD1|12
TGCGCCAGCAGCTTGGAGGGGGCTGAGCAGTTCTTC
CASSLEGAEQFF
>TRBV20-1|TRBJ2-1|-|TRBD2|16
TGCAGTGCTACCCAGAGACTAGCGAACAAATATAATGAGCAGTTCTTC
CSATQRLANKYNEQFF
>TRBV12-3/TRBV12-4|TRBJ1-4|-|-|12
TGTGCCAGCAGTTTTGGGCCTGAAAAACTGTTTTTT
CASSFGPEKLFF
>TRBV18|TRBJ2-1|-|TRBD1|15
TGTGCCAGCTCTCCCGGGACAGGGAAAAACAATGAGCAGTTCTTC
CASSPGTGKNNEQFF
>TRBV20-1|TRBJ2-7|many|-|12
TGCAGTTGGGACAAGAGCCAGAGCGAGCAGTACTTC
CSWDKSQSEQYF
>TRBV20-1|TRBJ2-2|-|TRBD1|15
TGCAGTGCTAGTACCACAGGGGCCAGCACCCGGGAGCTGTTTTTT
CSASTTGASTRELFF
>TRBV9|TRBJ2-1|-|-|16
TGTGCCAGCAGCGTACTAGAGGGCCCTGGCTACAATGAGCAGTTCTTC
CASSVLEGPGYNEQFF
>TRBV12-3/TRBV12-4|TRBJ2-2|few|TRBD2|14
TGTGCCAGCAAACTAGCGGGAAACACCGGGGAGCTGTTTTTT
CASKLAGNTGELFF
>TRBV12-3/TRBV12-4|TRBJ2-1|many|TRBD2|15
TGTGCCAGCATCGCTAGCGGGAGGGCCTTGAATGAGCAGTTCTTC
CASIASGRALNEQFF
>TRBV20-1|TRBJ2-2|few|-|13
TGCAGTGCTAGGGGGGTAAACACCGGGGAGCTGTTTTTT
CSARGVNTGELFF
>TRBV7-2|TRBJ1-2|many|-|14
TGTGCCAGCAGCTTGTCACCCGGAAACTATGGCTACACCTTC
CASSLSPGNYGYTF
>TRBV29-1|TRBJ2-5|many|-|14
TGCAGCGTTGGGGCCGGGGACGGAGAAGAGACCCAGTACTTC
CSVGAGDGEETQYF
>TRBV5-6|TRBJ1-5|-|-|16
TGTGCCAGCAGCCAGACGCAGGGGACGAACAATCAGCCCCAGCATTTT
CASSQTQGTNNQPQHF
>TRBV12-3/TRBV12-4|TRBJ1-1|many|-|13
TGTGCCAGCAGTCCAACAGGGTACACTGAAGCTTTCTTT
CASSPTGYTEAFF